This T cell receptor beta chain was found in a study of cytomegalovirus exposure and HLA in healthy donors. Study overall: The approximately 660 first-cohort repertoires shared a platform with the approximately 130 validation repertoires, as reported in a later analysis.

General study points: Through in vitro validation, three CMV-associated chains were shown to be specific for CMV antigens. Accounts indicate the classifier identified cytomegalovirus status with strong specificity and sensitivity. One later analysis, an examination of the 100 to 150 validation repertoires, found that first-cohort TCR clusters tended to co-occur in them.

Assay: immunoSEQ multiplex PCR; the TCRdb copy retains only in-frame clones and omits some. The sample yields 76,000 or so clones, about 93% seen once. The germline V gene encodes CDR1 MNHNY and CDR2 SVGAGI (reference sequence). The CDR3 consists of 15 residues. After removal of 5 bases from V and 5 bases from J, the junction contained 5 bases not matched to a gene. A note on this clone: The antigen remains unidentified.

The specimen sequenced was PBMCs. This chain uses TRBV6-6 with TRBJ2-1; TRBD2 agrees at 11 bases. This receptor was obtained from a woman younger than 30 in good health and CMV-seronegative. CDR3 DNA: TGTGCCAGCAGTCCGACTAGCGGGACCAACAATGAGCAGTTCTTC. Its protein product is CASSPTSGTNNEQFF.